The 26 T cell receptor beta chains below were found in one sample sequenced in a study of blood T cell repertoires in COVID-19. Repertoires were generated with immunoSEQ multiplex PCR, while TCRdb's copy carries only in-frame clones and drops some. The sample shows approximately 180,000 clones, nearly 90% of them seen only once. The sample consisted of peripheral blood. All receptors derive from a man in his sixties with active or convalescent COVID-19.

The chain couples TRBV19 to TRBJ1-3; a weak D match, TRBD1 (5 bases). The CDR3 is made up of 14 amino acids. CDR1 LNHDA and CDR2 SQIVND come from the germline V gene (reference sequence). V shed 4 bases and J shed 5 bases, with 12 bases lying between them. CDR3 nucleotide sequence: TGTGCCAGTAGTAGGACAACAGAAAGAAACACCATATATTTT. This gives the protein CASSRTTERNTIYF.

This chain uses TRBV28 with TRBJ1-3; 7 positions match TRBD1. V lost 2 bases, J lost 4 bases, and 8 bases stayed unmatched. Per germline, CDR1 MDHEN and CDR2 SYDVKM. This CDR3 comprises 16 residues. CDR3 in DNA: TGTGCCAGCAGTTTACGACAGGGCGCGGGAGGAAACACCATATATTTT. Amino acid sequence: CASSLRQGAGGNTIYF.

As concerns this clone: Other DNA sequences from this sample encode an identical CDR3 as well. This chain joins TRBV5-1 and TRBJ2-1; 14 nucleotides line up with TRBD2. CDR3 length equals 16 residues. Germline V gene lookup returns CDR1 SGHRS and CDR2 YFSETQ. Trimming cost V 4 bases and J 4 bases; bases outside gene matches: 4. CDR3 residues: CASSLGTSGGYNEQFF. In nucleotides, the CDR3 is TGCGCCAGCAGCCTCGGGACTAGCGGGGGATACAATGAGCAGTTCTTC.

The chain carries TRBV29-1 and TRBJ2-5; TRBD2 might be the D (6 bases). This CDR3 is 12 amino acids long. Germline-derived CDR1 and CDR2 are SQVTM and ANQGSEA. The DNA of the CDR3 is TGCAGTGCAAGTAGCGGCGGGGAGACCCAGTACTTC. It translates to CSASSGGETQYF. The whole variable domain, remainder taken from reference TRBV29-1 and TRBJ2-5, is SAVISQKPSRDICQRGTSLTIQCQVDSQVTMMFWYRQQPGQSLTLIATANQGSEATYESGFVIDKFPISRPNLTFSTLTVSNMSPEDSSIYLCSASSGGETQYFGPGTRLLVL.

The V call is TRBV6-5, the J call TRBJ1-2, with TRBD1 matching 7 bases. CDR3 length: 13 residues. The V gene end was trimmed by 7 bases and the J gene end by 4 bases; junction bases not matched to a gene: 6. CDR1 and CDR2 from the germline V gene are MNHEY and SVGAGI. As DNA, the CDR3 is TGTGCCAGCACTCAACAGGGGTCCTATGGCTACACCTTC. Protein product: CASTQQGSYGYTF.

The chain is built from TRBV4-2 and TRBJ1-2, with TRBD1 identical over 7 bases. Trimming cost V 3 bases and J 0 bases; bases outside gene matches: 10. The CDR3 length is 17 residues. The germline CDR1 and CDR2 sequences are LGHNA and YNFKEQ. Here the CDR3 reads CASSHGRDSGSNYGYTF. CDR3 nucleotide sequence: TGTGCCAGCAGCCATGGCCGGGACAGCGGATCTAACTATGGCTACACCTTC.

For the CDR3, the DNA is TGTGCCAGCATTCTATATCCGCGGGGGGCTATATACGAGCAGTACTTC. Residues: CASILYPRGAIYEQYF. The chain uses TRBV7-2 and TRBJ2-7, with 8 nucleotides matching TRBD2. The CDR3 loop spans 16 amino acids. The germline V gene encodes CDR1 SGHTA and CDR2 FQGNSA. V gave up 7 bases and J gave up 4 bases; unmatched junction bases: 15.

The V and J genes are TRBV6-6 and TRBJ1-1; D possibly corresponds to TRBD1 (6 bases). Germline values: CDR1 MNHNY, CDR2 SVGAGI (reference sequence). The V end was cut by 7 bases, the J end by 1 base, with 10 bases between. The CDR3 sequence is 13 residues long. In nucleotides, the CDR3 is TGTGCCAGCAAAATACAGGGGAACACTGAAGCTTTCTTT. The encoded protein is CASKIQGNTEAFF.

The V gene is TRBV15, the J gene TRBJ1-3, with D perhaps matching TRBD1 (5 bases). CDR1 is LNHNV, CDR2 YYDKDF, per germline (reference sequence). Trimming cost V 0 bases and J 2 bases, with 8 bases left between them. The CDR3 covers 15 residues. CDR3 coding DNA: TGTGCCACCAGCAGAGATTTAGGGGCTGGAAACACCATATATTTT. Protein: CATSRDLGAGNTIYF.

The chain links TRBV19 to TRBJ1-1, with D possibly TRBD1 on 6 matching bases. Between the trimmed V and J ends, which lost 6 bases and 0 bases, there was a span of 17 bases. Germline V gene data show CDR1 as LNHDA and CDR2 as SQIVND (reference sequence). CDR3 length equals 16 residues. This CDR3 reads CASRTRGSVMNTEAFF. The CDR3 coding sequence is TGTGCCAGTAGGACCAGGGGATCGGTAATGAACACTGAAGCTTTCTTT.

The J gene is TRBJ1-6, the V gene TRBV21-1; TRBD1 is taken as the D call from the table, unchecked against the DNA. TRBV21-1 is a pseudogene segment. This CDR3 is 15 amino acids long. Here the CDR3 reads CASKTRRDTDSPLHF. The CDR3, as DNA: TGTGCCAGCAAGACTCGCCGGGACACTGATTCACCCCTCCACTTT.

This clone came up once. The gene calls are TRBV11-2 and TRBJ2-1; 10 positions agree with TRBD2. V lost 1 base and J lost 9; bases outside the gene matches: 6. The germline V gene encodes CDR1 SGHAT and CDR2 FQNNGV. The CDR3 contains 15 residues. CDR3 DNA: TGTGCCAGCAGCTTAGTCGCTAGCGGGGGAATTGAGCAGTTCTTC. Translating gives CASSLVASGGIEQFF.

The chain carries TRBV3-1 (or the pseudogene TRBV3-2) and TRBJ2-7; D perhaps matches TRBD1 (6 bases). V was clipped by 0 bases and J by 5 bases, with 14 bases between them. The CDR3 totals 15 residues. Per germline, CDR1 LGHDT and CDR2 YNNKEL (reference sequence). This CDR3 is CASSQDTEAGDEQYF. The DNA for the CDR3 is TGTGCCAGCAGCCAAGATACAGAAGCAGGGGACGAGCAGTACTTC.

This chain connects TRBV6-5 to TRBJ2-3; 9 bases are shared with TRBD2. J lost 4 bases, V lost 6 bases, and 8 bases had no gene match. The germline gives CDR1 MNHEY, CDR2 SVGAGI. The CDR3 extends over 15 amino acids. CDR3 amino acids: CASRTSGGPADTQYF. The CDR3 DNA reads as TGTGCCAGCAGGACGAGCGGGGGGCCGGCAGATACGCAGTATTTT.

V gene TRBV4-2 combines with J gene TRBJ2-5; 13 bases are shared with TRBD2. The CDR3 covers 16 residues. The V and J ends lost 1 base and 5 bases, in that order; junction bases with no gene match: 4. The V gene's germline CDR1 is LGHNA and CDR2 YNFKEQ. The CDR3 DNA reads as TGTGCCAGCAGCCAAGGAGTGGGACTAGCGGGGGAGACCCAGTACTTC. Encoded protein: CASSQGVGLAGETQYF.

This rearrangement joins TRBV5-4 to TRBJ2-7, with TRBD1 identical over 8 bases. Unmatched junction bases numbered 9, after V lost 4 bases and J lost 3 bases. CDR1 is SGHNT, CDR2 YYREEE, per germline (reference sequence). The CDR3 runs to 15 residues. The chain's CDR3 is CASSIGQGGNYEQYF. In DNA form, the CDR3 reads TGTGCCAGCAGCATCGGACAGGGAGGAAACTACGAGCAGTACTTC. The variable domain in full, with the rest retrieved from reference TRBV5-4 and TRBJ2-7, is ETGVTQSPTHLIKTRGQQVTLRCSSQSGHNTVSWYQQALGQGPQFIFQYYREEENGRGNFPPRFSGLQFPNYSSELNVNALELDDSALYLCASSIGQGGNYEQYFGPGTRLTVT.

The chain is built from TRBV25-1 and TRBJ2-7, with 11 bases fitting TRBD2. CDR1 is MGHDK and CDR2 is SYGVNS in the germline V gene. CDR3 length: 15 amino acids. V trimming: 2 bases; J trimming: 2 bases; junction bases outside the gene matches: 2. The CDR3 loop is CASSEPGLAAYEQYF. The CDR3 DNA reads TGTGCCAGCAGTGAACCGGGACTAGCGGCCTACGAGCAGTACTTC.

This chain links TRBV4-1 with TRBJ2-5; D is perhaps TRBD1 (6 bases). The CDR3 is 16 residues long. Germline-derived CDR1 and CDR2 are MGHRA and YSYEKL. The V and J ends lost 0 bases and 2 bases respectively, with 13 bases between them. CDR3 protein: CASSQDVVTGQETQYF. The CDR3, as DNA: TGCGCCAGCAGCCAAGATGTGGTCACAGGGCAAGAGACCCAGTACTTC.

The gene calls are TRBV5-1 and TRBJ1-2; D possibly corresponds to TRBD1 (5 bases). The ends were cut back, 1 base at V and 5 bases at J, with 9 bases in the middle. This CDR3 has 13 residues. Looked up from germline, CDR1 is SGHRS and CDR2 is YFSETQ. The CDR3 loop is CASSLSGRYGYTF. CDR3 nucleotides: TGCGCCAGCAGCTTGTCAGGGAGGTATGGCTACACCTTC.

This chain connects TRBV7-6 to TRBJ2-1; 7 bases match TRBD2. V lost 4 bases to trimming and J lost 7 bases; unmatched junction nucleotides: 4. Germline lookup yields CDR1 SGHVS and CDR2 FNYEAQ. This CDR3 is 13 amino acids long. The CDR3 coding sequence is TGTGCCAGCAGCTCCCACGGGGGGAATGAGCAGTTCTTC. It encodes CASSSHGGNEQFF.

The chain is built from TRBV5-5 and TRBJ1-2, with D maybe TRBD1 (5 bases). CDR3 size: 16 residues. Germline loops: CDR1 SGHKS, CDR2 YYEKEE (reference sequence). The germline V and J ends were trimmed by 3 bases and 5 bases, with 20 bases remaining between them. CDR3 in amino acids: CASSSGGGETLYGYTF. In nucleotides, the CDR3 is TGTGCCAGCAGCTCCGGGGGAGGGGAAACACTATATGGCTACACCTTC.

V usage is TRBV6-5 and J usage is TRBJ1-5, with D unresolved. This CDR3 comprises 14 residues. Germline V gene sequence: CDR1 MNHEY, CDR2 SVGAGI. V was cut by 7 bases and J by 5 bases, with 15 bases left in between. The CDR3 DNA is TGTGCCAGCAACCTCGGGTCGCGGGATCAGCCCCAGCATTTT. Residues: CASNLGSRDQPQHF.

The V and J genes are TRBV5-1 and TRBJ2-2, with 8 bases lining up with TRBD2. Germline trimming cut 3 bases from V and 3 bases from J; bases unmatched to any gene: 1. This CDR3 is 14 amino acids long. CDR1 SGHRS and CDR2 YFSETQ come from the germline V gene. CDR3 in DNA: TGCGCCAGCAGCTCGCGGGGGGACACCGGGGAGCTGTTTTTT. It is translated as CASSSRGDTGELFF. Combining the CDR3 with reference TRBV5-1 and TRBJ2-2 gives the whole variable domain KAGVTQTPRYLIKTRGQQVTLSCSPISGHRSVSWYQQTPGQGLQFLFEYFSETQRNKGNFPGRFSGRQFSNSRSEMNVSTLELGDSALYLCASSSRGDTGELFFGEGSRLTVL.

This CDR3 reads CASSEAGDTEAFF. In DNA form, the CDR3 reads TGTGCCAGCAGTGAGGCAGGGGATACTGAAGCTTTCTTT. The chain recombines TRBV6-1 with TRBJ1-1; D possibly corresponds to TRBD1 (6 bases). This CDR3 has 13 residues. Trimming pared 3 bases from V and 5 bases from J, leaving 10 bases between. Germline V gene data show CDR1 as MNHNS and CDR2 as SASEGT.

Notes on this clone: Germline is not matched at one junction end, which may reflect a read error. CDR3 amino acids: CASSQGRGAPRSF. The CDR3 nucleotides are TGTGCCAGCAGCCAAGGTCGGGGGGCCCCTAGGAGTTTC. V gene TRBV3-1 (or the pseudogene TRBV3-2) combines with J gene TRBJ2-4, with D perhaps matching TRBD2 (7 bases). Germline CDR1 LGHDT, CDR2 YNNKEL (reference sequence). The length of the CDR3 is 13 residues.

This sequence joins TRBV19 and TRBJ2-1; tentatively, D is TRBD1 (6 bases). CDR1 and CDR2 from the germline V gene are LNHDA and SQIVND (reference sequence). V dropped 2 bases and J dropped 4 bases, with 9 bases sitting between them. The CDR3 spans 14 residues. CDR3 sequence: CASSIPQGYNEQFF. In DNA, the CDR3 is TGTGCCAGTAGTATACCCCAGGGGTACAATGAGCAGTTCTTC.